These 11 T cell receptor beta chains originate from one sample sequenced in a study of T cell responses to AZD1222 COVID-19 vaccine. TCRdb's copy holds only in-frame clones and misses some; the assay was immunoSEQ multiplex PCR. The table shows about 130,000 clones, with 88% occurring only once. The sample here was peripheral blood, taken on day 0 of AZD1222 vaccination. These receptors were collected from an adult in good health.

This clone was seen a few times. This rearrangement joins TRBV6-6 to TRBJ1-5; 7 bases are shared with TRBD1. There are 14 residues in the CDR3. Germline values: CDR1 MNHNY, CDR2 SVGAGI (reference sequence). The V segment lost 4 bases and the J segment 4 bases; nucleotides outside the gene matches: 4. CDR3 nucleotide sequence: TGTGCCAGCAGTTTAAAACAGGGGAATCAGCCCCAGCATTTT. Residues: CASSLKQGNQPQHF.

The V call is TRBV5-6, the J call TRBJ1-5; tentative D call: TRBD1 (5 bases). The V gene's germline CDR1 is SGHDT and CDR2 YYEEEE. The V gene lost 4 bases and the J gene lost 0 bases, with 11 bases spanning the gap. The CDR3 is 15 residues long. The CDR3 DNA follows: TGTGCCAGCAGCAGGAGGGACGATAGCAATCAGCCCCAGCATTTT. It specifies CASSRRDDSNQPQHF.

V is TRBV29-1 and J is TRBJ2-1; 8 bases are shared with TRBD2. Germline lookup yields CDR1 SQVTM and CDR2 ANQGSEA. The CDR3 loop spans 13 amino acids. Germline trimming cut 5 bases from V and 6 bases from J; bases unmatched to any gene: 6. This CDR3 is CSVRSGSRNEQFF. In nucleotides, the CDR3 is TGCAGCGTTAGGAGCGGGAGTCGCAATGAGCAGTTCTTC.

The chain employs TRBV2 and TRBJ1-2; 7 nucleotides line up with TRBD1. V gave up 10 bases and J gave up 4 bases; unmatched junction bases: 6. This CDR3 comprises 12 residues. Germline values: CDR1 SNHLY, CDR2 FYNNEI. DNA of the CDR3: TGTGCCACAAACGACAGGGCCTATGGCTACACCTTC. Translating it yields CATNDRAYGYTF.

This clone is a singleton in its sample. V and J are TRBV4-1 and TRBJ1-3; weak D call: TRBD1 (6 bases). CDR3 length: 16 amino acids. Germline loops: CDR1 MGHRA, CDR2 YSYEKL. V lost 5 bases and J 0 bases, leaving 14 bases between the germline ends. This chain's CDR3 is CASSITGSSSGNTIYF. For the CDR3, the DNA is TGCGCCAGCAGCATAACAGGGTCCAGCTCTGGAAACACCATATATTTT.

This chain joins TRBV9 and TRBJ2-1; D might be TRBD1 or TRBD2, each matching 5 bases. Looked up from germline, CDR1 is SGDLS and CDR2 is YYNGEE. Trimming removed 3 bases from V and 9 bases from J, with 7 bases in between. The CDR3 contains 11 residues. The chain's CDR3 is CASSGDGEQFF. CDR3 coding DNA: TGTGCCAGCAGCGGGGACGGTGAGCAGTTCTTC.

The chain couples TRBV15 to TRBJ1-4; TRBD1 agrees at 8 bases. There are 15 residues in the CDR3. Germline V gene data show CDR1 as LNHNV and CDR2 as YYDKDF (reference sequence). V was clipped by 5 bases and J by 1 base; unmatched bases: 3. The CDR3 DNA is TGTGCCACCAGCTATGACAGGGGAACTAATGAAAAACTGTTTTTT. Residues: CATSYDRGTNEKLFF.

The V gene is TRBV9, the J gene TRBJ1-5; D remains unclear. V dropped 0 bases and J dropped 4 bases, with 2 bases sitting between them. The CDR3 contains 12 residues. Germline loops: CDR1 SGDLS, CDR2 YYNGEE. The CDR3 DNA reads as TGTGCCAGCAGCGTAGAAAATCAGCCCCAGCATTTT. This codes for CASSVENQPQHF.

V usage is TRBV24-1 and J usage is TRBJ2-1; D gene ambiguous. Per the germline V gene, CDR1 is KGHDR and CDR2 is SFDVKD. CDR3 length: 12 amino acids. The V gene lost 4 bases and the J gene lost 10 bases, with 10 bases spanning the gap. The CDR3 bases are TGTGCCACCAGTGACCCGTCCCAGGAGCAGTTCTTC. As protein: CATSDPSQEQFF.

The rearrangement joins TRBV2 to TRBJ1-5; maybe TRBD1 (5 bases). V gave up 3 bases and J gave up 7 bases, with 7 bases separating them. Germline V gene sequence: CDR1 SNHLY, CDR2 FYNNEI. CDR3 size: 12 residues. The CDR3 here is CASSDREQPQHF. For the CDR3, the DNA is TGTGCCAGCAGTGACAGGGAGCAGCCCCAGCATTTT.

The chain employs TRBV5-1 and TRBJ1-6; tentative D call: TRBD1 (6 bases). V lost 2 bases and J lost 8, with 17 bases in between. CDR1 is SGHRS, CDR2 YFSETQ, per germline. This CDR3 spans 16 amino acids. CDR3 in amino acids: CASSFQGTGWDSPLHF. The CDR3 DNA is TGCGCCAGCAGCTTTCAGGGGACCGGGTGGGATTCACCCCTCCACTTT.